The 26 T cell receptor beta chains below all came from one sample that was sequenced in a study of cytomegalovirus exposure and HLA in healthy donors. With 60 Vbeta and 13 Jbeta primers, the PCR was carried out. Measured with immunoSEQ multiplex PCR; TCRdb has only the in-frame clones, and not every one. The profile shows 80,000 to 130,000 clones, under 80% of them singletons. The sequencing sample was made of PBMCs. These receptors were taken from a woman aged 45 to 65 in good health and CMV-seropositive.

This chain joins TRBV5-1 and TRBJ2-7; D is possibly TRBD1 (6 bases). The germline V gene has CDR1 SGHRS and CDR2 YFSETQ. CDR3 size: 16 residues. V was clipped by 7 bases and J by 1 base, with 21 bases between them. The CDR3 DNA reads TGCGCCAGCGCTACGGCGTTCAGGGGAGAATCCTACGAGCAGTACTTC. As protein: CASATAFRGESYEQYF. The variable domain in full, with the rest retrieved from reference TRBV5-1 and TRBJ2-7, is KAGVTQTPRYLIKTRGQQVTLSCSPISGHRSVSWYQQTPGQGLQFLFEYFSETQRNKGNFPGRFSGRQFSNSRSEMNVSTLELGDSALYLCASATAFRGESYEQYFGPGTRLTVT.

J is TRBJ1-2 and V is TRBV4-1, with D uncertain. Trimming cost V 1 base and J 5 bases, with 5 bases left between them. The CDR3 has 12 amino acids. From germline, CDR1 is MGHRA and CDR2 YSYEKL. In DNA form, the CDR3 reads TGCGCCAGCAGCCAAGTGTCTTATGGCTACACCTTC. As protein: CASSQVSYGYTF.

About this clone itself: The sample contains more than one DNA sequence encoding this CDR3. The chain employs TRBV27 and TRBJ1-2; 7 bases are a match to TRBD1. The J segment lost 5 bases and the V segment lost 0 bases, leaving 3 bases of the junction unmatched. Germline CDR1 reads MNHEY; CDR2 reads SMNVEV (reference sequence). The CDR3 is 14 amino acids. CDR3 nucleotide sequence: TGTGCCAGCAGTTTATCGGGACAGAATTATGGCTACACCTTC. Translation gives CASSLSGQNYGYTF.

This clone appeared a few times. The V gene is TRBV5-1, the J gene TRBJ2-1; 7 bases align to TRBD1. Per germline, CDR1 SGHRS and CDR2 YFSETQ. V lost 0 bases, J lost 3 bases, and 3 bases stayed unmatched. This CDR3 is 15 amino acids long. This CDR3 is CASSLGQGSYNEQFF. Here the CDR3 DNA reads TGCGCCAGCAGCTTGGGACAGGGAAGCTACAATGAGCAGTTCTTC.

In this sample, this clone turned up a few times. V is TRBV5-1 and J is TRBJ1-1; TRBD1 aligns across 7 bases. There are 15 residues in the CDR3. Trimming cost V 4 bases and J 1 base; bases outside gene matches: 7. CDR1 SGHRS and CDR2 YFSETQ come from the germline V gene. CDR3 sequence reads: CASSPSGTANTEAFF. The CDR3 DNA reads TGCGCCAGCAGCCCATCCGGGACAGCGAACACTGAAGCTTTCTTT. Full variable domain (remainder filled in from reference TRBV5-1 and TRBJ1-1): KAGVTQTPRYLIKTRGQQVTLSCSPISGHRSVSWYQQTPGQGLQFLFEYFSETQRNKGNFPGRFSGRQFSNSRSEMNVSTLELGDSALYLCASSPSGTANTEAFFGQGTRLTVV.

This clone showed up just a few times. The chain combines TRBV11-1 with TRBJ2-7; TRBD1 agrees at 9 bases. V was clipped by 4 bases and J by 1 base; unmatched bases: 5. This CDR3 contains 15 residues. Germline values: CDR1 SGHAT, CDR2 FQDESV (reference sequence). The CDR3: CASSYDRGDSYEQYF. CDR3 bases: TGTGCCAGCAGCTATGACAGGGGGGATTCCTACGAGCAGTACTTC.

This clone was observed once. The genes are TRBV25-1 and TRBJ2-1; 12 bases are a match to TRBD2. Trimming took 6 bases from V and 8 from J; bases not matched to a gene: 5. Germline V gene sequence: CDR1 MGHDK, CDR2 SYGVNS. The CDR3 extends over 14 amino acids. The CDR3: CASSTSGRYHEQFF. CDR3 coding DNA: TGTGCCAGCAGCACTAGCGGGAGGTACCATGAGCAGTTCTTC.

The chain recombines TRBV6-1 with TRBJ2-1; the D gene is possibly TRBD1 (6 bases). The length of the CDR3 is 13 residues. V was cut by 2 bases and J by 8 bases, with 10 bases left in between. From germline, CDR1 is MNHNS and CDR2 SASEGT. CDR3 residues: CASSEFRGYEQFF. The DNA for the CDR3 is TGTGCCAGCAGTGAATTCAGGGGCTATGAGCAGTTCTTC.

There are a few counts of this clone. CDR3 residues: CAISQGYQPQHF. CDR3 in DNA: TGTGCCATCAGCCAGGGGTATCAGCCCCAGCATTTT. J is TRBJ1-5 and V is TRBV10-3, with D perhaps matching TRBD1 (6 bases). Germline loops: CDR1 ENHRY, CDR2 SYGVKD. Trimming shortened V by 6 bases and J by 5 bases, and 8 bases separated the two germline ends. This CDR3 is 12 amino acids long.

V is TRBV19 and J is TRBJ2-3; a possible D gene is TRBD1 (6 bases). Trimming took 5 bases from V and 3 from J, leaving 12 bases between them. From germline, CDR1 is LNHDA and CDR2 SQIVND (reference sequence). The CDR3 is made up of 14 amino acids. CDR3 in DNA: TGTGCCAGTAGTCCCAGGGGAAGGACAGATACGCAGTATTTT. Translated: CASSPRGRTDTQYF.

CDR3 sequence reads: CASSLVTGEAFF. In DNA, the CDR3 is TGTGCCAGCAGCTTGGTAACAGGTGAAGCTTTCTTT. This sequence joins TRBV5-6 and TRBJ1-1; TRBD1 is a possible D gene (5 bases). V was cut by 0 bases and J by 7 bases, with 7 bases left in between. CDR1 SGHDT and CDR2 YYEEEE come from the germline V gene. The CDR3 is 12 residues long.

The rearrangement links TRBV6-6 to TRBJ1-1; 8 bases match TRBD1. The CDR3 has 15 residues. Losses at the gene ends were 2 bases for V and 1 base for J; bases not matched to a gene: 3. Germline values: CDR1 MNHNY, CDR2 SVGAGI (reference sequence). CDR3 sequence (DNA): TGTGCCAGCAGTTACAGTGACAGGGGGAACACTGAAGCTTTCTTT. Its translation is CASSYSDRGNTEAFF.

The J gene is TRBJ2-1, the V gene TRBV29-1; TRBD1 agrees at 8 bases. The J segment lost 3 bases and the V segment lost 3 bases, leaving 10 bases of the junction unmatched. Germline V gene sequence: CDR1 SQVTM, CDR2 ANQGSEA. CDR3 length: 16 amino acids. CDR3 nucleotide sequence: TGCAGCGTTGAGGGGACAGGTCTTAGTATCTACAATGAGCAGTTCTTC. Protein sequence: CSVEGTGLSIYNEQFF.

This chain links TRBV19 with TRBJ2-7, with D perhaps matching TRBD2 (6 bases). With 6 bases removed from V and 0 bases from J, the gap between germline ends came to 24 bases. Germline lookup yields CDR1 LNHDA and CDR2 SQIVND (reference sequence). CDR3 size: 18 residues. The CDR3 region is CASSKTLVEGLGSYEQYF. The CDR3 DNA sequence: TGTGCCAGTAGCAAGACTTTGGTGGAGGGCCTCGGCTCCTACGAGCAGTACTTC. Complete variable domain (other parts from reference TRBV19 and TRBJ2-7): DGGITQSPKYLFRKEGQNVTLSCEQNLNHDAMYWYRQDPGQGLRLIYYSQIVNDFQKGDIAEGYSVSREKKESFPLTVTSAQKNPTAFYLCASSKTLVEGLGSYEQYFGPGTRLTVT.

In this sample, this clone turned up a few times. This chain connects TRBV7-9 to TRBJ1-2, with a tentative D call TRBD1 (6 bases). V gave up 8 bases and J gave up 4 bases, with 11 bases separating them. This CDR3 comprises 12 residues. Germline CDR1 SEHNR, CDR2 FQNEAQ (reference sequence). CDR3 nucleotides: TGTGCCAGCTACGGACAGAGCTATGGCTACACCTTC. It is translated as CASYGQSYGYTF.

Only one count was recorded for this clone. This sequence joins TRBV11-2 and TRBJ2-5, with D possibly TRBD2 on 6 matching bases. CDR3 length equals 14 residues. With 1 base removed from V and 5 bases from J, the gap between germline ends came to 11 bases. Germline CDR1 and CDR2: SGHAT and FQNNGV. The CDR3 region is CASSLVRGSETQYF. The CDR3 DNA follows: TGTGCCAGCAGCTTAGTTCGGGGGTCCGAGACCCAGTACTTC.

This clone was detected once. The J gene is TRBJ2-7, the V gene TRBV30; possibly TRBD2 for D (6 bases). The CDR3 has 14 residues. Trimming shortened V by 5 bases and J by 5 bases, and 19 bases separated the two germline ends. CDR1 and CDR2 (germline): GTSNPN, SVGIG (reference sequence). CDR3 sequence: CAWGRGGSVHEQYF. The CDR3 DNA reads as TGTGCCTGGGGGAGAGGAGGGTCGGTCCACGAGCAGTACTTC. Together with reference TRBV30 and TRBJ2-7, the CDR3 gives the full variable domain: SQTIHQWPATLVQPVGSPLSLECTVEGTSNPNLYWYRQAAGRGLQLLFYSVGIGQISSEVPQNLSASRPQDRQFILSSKKLLLSDSGFYLCAWGRGGSVHEQYFGPGTRLTVT.

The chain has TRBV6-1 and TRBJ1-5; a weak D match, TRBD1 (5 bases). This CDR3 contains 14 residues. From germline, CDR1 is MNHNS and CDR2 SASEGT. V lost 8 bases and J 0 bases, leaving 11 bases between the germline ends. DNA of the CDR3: TGTGCCAGCGCGACAGTTTCTAGCAATCAGCCCCAGCATTTT. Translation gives CASATVSSNQPQHF.

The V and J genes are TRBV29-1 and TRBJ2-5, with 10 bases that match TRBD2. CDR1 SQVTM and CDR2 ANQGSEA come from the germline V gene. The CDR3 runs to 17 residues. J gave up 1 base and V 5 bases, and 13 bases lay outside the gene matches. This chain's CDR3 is CSVTLVASGSLQETQYF. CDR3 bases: TGCAGCGTTACGCTTGTGGCTAGCGGGAGCCTCCAAGAGACCCAGTACTTC.

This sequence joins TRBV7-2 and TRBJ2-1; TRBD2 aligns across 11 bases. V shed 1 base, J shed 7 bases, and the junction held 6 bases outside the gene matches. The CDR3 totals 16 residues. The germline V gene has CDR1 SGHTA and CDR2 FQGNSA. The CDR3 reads CASSLDSGGAYNEQFF. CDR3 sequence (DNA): TGTGCCAGCAGCTTAGATAGCGGGGGGGCATATAATGAGCAGTTCTTC.

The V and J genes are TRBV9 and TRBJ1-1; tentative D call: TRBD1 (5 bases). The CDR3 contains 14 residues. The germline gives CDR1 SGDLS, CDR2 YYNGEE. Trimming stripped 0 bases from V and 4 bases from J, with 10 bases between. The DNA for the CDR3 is TGTGCCAGCAGCGTAGAGGGGAGGGGCACTGAAGCTTTCTTT. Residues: CASSVEGRGTEAFF.

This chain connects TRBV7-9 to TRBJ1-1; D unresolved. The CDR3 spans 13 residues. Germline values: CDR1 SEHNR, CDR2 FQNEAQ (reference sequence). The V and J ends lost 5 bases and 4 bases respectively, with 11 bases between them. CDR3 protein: CASSPRGSTEAFF. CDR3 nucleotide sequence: TGTGCCAGCAGCCCCCGAGGCAGCACTGAAGCTTTCTTT.

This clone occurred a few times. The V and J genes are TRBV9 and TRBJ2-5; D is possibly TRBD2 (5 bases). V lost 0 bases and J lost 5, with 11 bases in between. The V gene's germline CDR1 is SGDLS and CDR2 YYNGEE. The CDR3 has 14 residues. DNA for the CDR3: TGTGCCAGCAGCGTAGGCGGGCCTCGTGAGACCCAGTACTTC. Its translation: CASSVGGPRETQYF.

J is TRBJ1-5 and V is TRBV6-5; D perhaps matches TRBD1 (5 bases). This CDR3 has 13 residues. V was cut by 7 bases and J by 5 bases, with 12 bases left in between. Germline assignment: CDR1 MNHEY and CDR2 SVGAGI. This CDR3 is CASKQAPDQPQHF. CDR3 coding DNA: TGTGCCAGCAAACAGGCACCCGATCAGCCCCAGCATTTT.

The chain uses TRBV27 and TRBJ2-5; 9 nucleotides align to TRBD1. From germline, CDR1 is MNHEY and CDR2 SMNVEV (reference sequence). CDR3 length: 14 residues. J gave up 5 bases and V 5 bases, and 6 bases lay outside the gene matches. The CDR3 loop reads CASSTYDRGETQYF. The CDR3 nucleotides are TGTGCCAGCAGTACCTATGACAGGGGGGAGACCCAGTACTTC.

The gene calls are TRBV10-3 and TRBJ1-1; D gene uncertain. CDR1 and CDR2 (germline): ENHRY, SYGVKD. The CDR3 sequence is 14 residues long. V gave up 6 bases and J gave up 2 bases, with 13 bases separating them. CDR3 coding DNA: TGTGCCATCAGGAGGGCAGACTTAAACACTGAAGCTTTCTTT. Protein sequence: CAIRRADLNTEAFF.